This entry lists 9 T cell receptor beta chains sequenced from one sample in a study of circulating and synovial CD4+ cells in juvenile arthritis. Generated by immunoSEQ multiplex PCR, the TCRdb table keeps only in-frame clones and is missing some. The repertoire has more than 13,000 clones, 75% to 90% of them found once; the top ten carry 3% to 4.5%. Material: CD4+ T cells from synovial fluid. The receptors derive from a human patient with juvenile idiopathic arthritis. Some clones in this sample may be carry-over from other donors' samples.

The V call is TRBV18, the J call TRBJ2-2; 11 nucleotides match TRBD2. Per the germline V gene, CDR1 is KGHSH and CDR2 is LQKENI. The CDR3 has 18 amino acids. V lost 3 bases and J lost 1; bases outside the gene matches: 7. The CDR3 is CASSPASGGPLNTGELFF. The DNA for the CDR3 is TGTGCCAGCTCACCCGCTAGCGGGGGGCCACTGAACACCGGGGAGCTGTTTTTT.

The chain has TRBV6-5 and TRBJ1-4, with 7 bases that match TRBD1. After removal of 5 bases from V and 3 bases from J, the junction contained 6 bases not matched to a gene. CDR1 is MNHEY, CDR2 SVGAGI, per germline. The CDR3 sequence is 15 residues long. The CDR3 spells CASSDYRGANEKLFF. In nucleotides, the CDR3 is TGTGCCAGCAGTGACTACAGGGGAGCTAATGAAAAACTGTTTTTT.

The chain has TRBV5-1 and TRBJ2-7, with TRBD2 identical over 8 bases. CDR3 length: 14 amino acids. The V gene's germline CDR1 is SGHRS and CDR2 YFSETQ. With V trimmed by 3 bases and J by 4 bases, 6 bases remained unmatched. CDR3 nucleotide sequence: TGCGCCAGCAGCTCGGGGGGGTCGGTTTACGAGCAGTACTTC. Its protein product is CASSSGGSVYEQYF. The full variable domain, in which reference TRBV5-1 and TRBJ2-7 provide the parts outside the CDR3, is KAGVTQTPRYLIKTRGQQVTLSCSPISGHRSVSWYQQTPGQGLQFLFEYFSETQRNKGNFPGRFSGRQFSNSRSEMNVSTLELGDSALYLCASSSGGSVYEQYFGPGTRLTVT.

The rearrangement uses TRBV5-1 and TRBJ2-3; perhaps TRBD2 as D (5 bases). Germline CDR1 and CDR2: SGHRS and YFSETQ. V lost 0 bases, J lost 6 bases, and 14 bases lay in between. The CDR3 has 15 amino acids. CDR3 coding DNA: TGCGCCAGCAGCTTGGTGGGAGACAAAGGGGATACGCAGTATTTT. Encoded protein: CASSLVGDKGDTQYF. Drawing the rest from reference TRBV5-1 and TRBJ2-3, the complete variable domain is KAGVTQTPRYLIKTRGQQVTLSCSPISGHRSVSWYQQTPGQGLQFLFEYFSETQRNKGNFPGRFSGRQFSNSRSEMNVSTLELGDSALYLCASSLVGDKGDTQYFGPGTRLTVL.

The chain combines TRBV6-6 with TRBJ2-7; 8 nucleotides agree with TRBD1. The V segment lost 2 bases and the J segment 4 bases; nucleotides outside the gene matches: 7. This CDR3 region has 15 residues. The germline V gene has CDR1 MNHNY and CDR2 SVGAGI (reference sequence). Here the CDR3 DNA reads TGTGCCAGCAGTTACCCGGGACAGGAGGCTTACGAGCAGTACTTC. It encodes CASSYPGQEAYEQYF.

This chain joins TRBV9 and TRBJ1-4, with D perhaps TRBD1 (6 bases). In germline, CDR1 is SGDLS, CDR2 YYNGEE. Trimming took off 4 bases at V and 5 bases at J, with 15 bases between the two ends. The CDR3 length is 15 residues. CDR3 in DNA: TGTGCCAGCAGCCCCCTACAGGGTCGGAATGAAAAACTGTTTTTT. It codes for CASSPLQGRNEKLFF.

The count of this clone is one. The chain has TRBV10-2 and TRBJ2-7; TRBD1 agrees at 10 bases. This CDR3 comprises 13 residues. Germline trimming cut 6 bases from V and 6 bases from J; bases unmatched to any gene: 5. CDR1 and CDR2 from the germline V gene are WSHSY and SAAADI. Here the CDR3 reads CASRAGTGAEQYF. The CDR3 DNA reads as TGCGCCAGCAGAGCCGGGACAGGGGCCGAGCAGTACTTC.

The rearrangement joins TRBV4-1 to TRBJ1-2; the D gene is possibly TRBD1 (6 bases). Trimming left V 4 bases short and J 7 bases short, with 13 bases between. Germline V gene data show CDR1 as MGHRA and CDR2 as YSYEKL. The CDR3 is 13 amino acids. The CDR3, as DNA: TGCGCCAGCAGCCGAGAGACAGGTACTGGCTACACCTTC. It encodes CASSRETGTGYTF.

The rearrangement links TRBV5-4 to TRBJ2-1; 11 nucleotides line up with TRBD2. V was clipped by 0 bases and J by 9 bases; unmatched bases: 5. The CDR3 is 15 amino acids. Per the germline V gene, CDR1 is SGHNT and CDR2 is YYREEE (reference sequence). The CDR3 DNA reads as TGTGCCAGCAGCTTGGCAGGTCTAGCGGGGGGTGAGCAGTTCTTC. This codes for CASSLAGLAGGEQFF.